The rows below give T cell receptor beta chains drawn from one sample of a study of cytomegalovirus exposure and HLA in healthy donors. Clones were read by immunoSEQ multiplex PCR, and TCRdb kept only the in-frame ones, dropping some. The sample yields more than 300,000 clones, approximately 90% seen once. Source material: PBMCs. The receptors here all came from a woman in her late teens or twenties in good health and CMV-seronegative. CDR3s include the opening cysteine and the closing phenylalanine or tryptophan. Fields, in order: clone size, V gene, J gene, D gene, CDR3 protein, CDR3 DNA. D genes are given only for firm matches. Only some rows state a clone size, as once, few, many or a class for expanded clones.

-	TRBV2	TRBJ2-7	-	CASSERTGIIEQYF	TGTGCCAGCAGTGAACGCACAGGGATTATTGAGCAGTACTTC
-	TRBV30	TRBJ1-1	TRBD1	CAWSKGATPEAFF	TGTGCCTGGAGTAAGGGGGCGACGCCTGAAGCTTTCTTT
once	TRBV28	TRBJ1-2	-	CATRMISDGYTF	TGTGCCACCCGAATGATTTCGGATGGCTACACCTTC
-	TRBV30	TRBJ2-7	-	CAWSVGQTSEQYF	TGTGCCTGGAGTGTTGGGCAGACCTCCGAGCAGTACTTC
-	TRBV27	TRBJ1-2	-	CASSLVAQGSLNYGYTF	TGTGCCAGCAGTTTAGTAGCCCAGGGCTCCCTGAACTATGGCTACACCTTC
once	TRBV4-1	TRBJ2-5	TRBD1	CASSQVGQSQETQYF	TGCGCCAGCAGCCAAGTGGGACAGTCTCAAGAGACCCAGTACTTC
-	TRBV5-1	TRBJ1-3	-	CASSLAPDTGGNTIYF	TGCGCCAGCAGCTTAGCCCCGGACACTGGAGGAAACACCATATATTTT
-	TRBV27	TRBJ2-1	TRBD2	CASSLSVGTRDGEQFF	TGTGCCAGCAGTTTATCGGTGGGGACTAGGGATGGTGAGCAGTTCTTC
-	TRBV6-4	TRBJ1-2	-	CASINPHRTNYGYTF	TGTGCCAGCATAAACCCCCACAGGACTAACTATGGCTACACCTTC
-	TRBV10-3	TRBJ2-5	TRBD2	CAISEGTSLETQYF	TGTGCCATCAGTGAAGGGACTAGCTTGGAGACCCAGTACTTC
-	TRBV28	TRBJ1-1	-	CASSLFGGVTEAFF	TGTGCCAGCAGTTTATTTGGAGGGGTCACTGAAGCTTTCTTT
few	TRBV2	TRBJ2-7	TRBD1	CASSLGQWEYEQYF	TGTGCCAGCAGCTTGGGACAGTGGGAATACGAGCAGTACTTC
-	TRBV7-8	TRBJ1-5	-	CASSPGQLSNQPQHF	TGTGCCAGCAGCCCCGGACAGCTTAGCAATCAGCCCCAGCATTTT
-	TRBV2	TRBJ2-3	TRBD1	CASSARTGRGTVADTQYF	TGTGCCAGCAGTGCCCGGACAGGGCGGGGCACGGTCGCAGATACGCAGTATTTT
-	TRBV14	TRBJ2-5	TRBD1	CASTGGVGETQYF	TGTGCCAGCACAGGGGGCGTTGGAGAGACCCAGTACTTC
once	TRBV9	TRBJ1-3	TRBD1	CASSGGTVSGNTIYF	TGTGCCAGCAGCGGCGGGACAGTCTCTGGAAACACCATATATTTT
-	TRBV4-1	TRBJ2-5	TRBD2	CASSQGGLRVGETQYF	TGCGCCAGCAGCCAAGGGGGACTAAGGGTAGGCGAGACCCAGTACTTC
few	TRBV15	TRBJ1-1	TRBD1	CATSSPTDRATEAFF	TGTGCCACCAGCAGTCCCACGGACAGGGCAACTGAAGCTTTCTTT
-	TRBV27	TRBJ1-3	-	CASRPGASGNTIYF	TGTGCCAGCAGGCCAGGGGCCTCTGGAAACACCATATATTTT
once	TRBV6-1	TRBJ2-5	TRBD2	CASLVAGGPLETQYF	TGTGCCAGCCTAGTGGCGGGAGGGCCGTTAGAGACCCAGTACTTC
-	TRBV6-5	TRBJ2-3	-	CASSSSPSRRADTQYF	TGTGCCAGCAGTTCCTCGCCTAGCCGAAGAGCAGATACGCAGTATTTT
once	TRBV10-3	TRBJ1-2	TRBD1	CAISATIGQGNGYTF	TGTGCCATCAGTGCGACAATAGGACAGGGGAATGGCTACACCTTC
-	TRBV27	TRBJ2-1	-	CASSFQLGQREQFF	TGTGCCAGCAGTTTTCAGTTGGGGCAACGTGAGCAGTTCTTC
-	TRBV7-6	TRBJ1-6	-	CASSLERAHNSPLHF	TGTGCCAGCAGCTTAGAGAGGGCCCATAATTCACCCCTCCACTTT
-	TRBV7-6	TRBJ1-3	-	CASSLASTVFSGNTIYF	TGTGCCAGCAGCTTAGCTTCGACTGTATTCTCTGGAAACACCATATATTTT
few	TRBV7-3	TRBJ2-1	-	CASSLVGEEQFF	TGTGCCAGCAGCTTAGTCGGGGAAGAGCAGTTCTTC
-	TRBV4-1	TRBJ2-1	TRBD2	CASSPRGTRLDNEQFF	TGCGCCAGCAGCCCCAGAGGGACTAGGCTCGACAATGAGCAGTTCTTC
-	TRBV4-1	TRBJ2-1	TRBD1	CASSHDRDRIMDEQFF	TGCGCCAGCAGCCACGACCGGGACAGGATTATGGATGAGCAGTTCTTC
-	TRBV11-2	TRBJ2-7	TRBD2	CASSSPVAGGRYEQYF	TGTGCCAGCAGCTCGCCTGTAGCGGGAGGCCGCTACGAGCAGTACTTC
once	TRBV28	TRBJ2-1	TRBD1	CASSFSRQGDEQFF	TGTGCCAGCAGTTTTTCTAGACAGGGCGATGAGCAGTTCTTC
-	TRBV5-1	TRBJ2-5	-	CASSPTDSKETQYF	TGCGCCAGCAGCCCAACTGACAGTAAAGAGACCCAGTACTTC
-	TRBV7-9	TRBJ2-1	-	CASSSSGANEQFF	TGTGCCAGCAGCTCATCAGGGGCCAATGAGCAGTTCTTC
-	TRBV7-9	TRBJ1-1	-	CASSGSDPEAFF	TGTGCCAGCAGCGGTAGTGATCCCGAAGCTTTCTTT
few	TRBV7-2	TRBJ1-5	TRBD1	CASSGDRVNNQPQHF	TGTGCCAGCAGCGGCGACAGGGTCAACAATCAGCCCCAGCATTTT
-	TRBV28	TRBJ2-7	-	CASSFSGSSYEQYF	TGTGCCAGCAGTTTTTCCGGGAGCTCCTACGAGCAGTACTTC
-	TRBV4-1	TRBJ1-1	-	CASSPRGLNTEAFF	TGCGCCAGCAGCCCCAGGGGCCTGAACACTGAAGCTTTCTTT
-	TRBV7-5	TRBJ1-5	-	CVRSSPLGSTSNQPQHF	TGTGTCAGAAGCTCTCCTCTCGGGTCCACGTCGAATCAGCCCCAGCATTTT
-	TRBV2	TRBJ2-3	TRBD2	CASSGRAGVADTQYF	TGTGCCAGCAGTGGGCGTGCGGGGGTTGCGGATACGCAGTATTTT
-	TRBV18	TRBJ2-2	-	CASSSGDTGELFF	TGTGCCAGCTCGTCGGGGGACACCGGGGAGCTGTTTTTT
once	TRBV25-1	TRBJ2-7	TRBD2	CASSAPGAGVPLYEQYF	TGTGCCAGCAGTGCCCCCGGAGCGGGAGTTCCCTTGTACGAGCAGTACTTC
-	TRBV11-2	TRBJ2-3	-	CASSPHRAKDTQYF	TGTGCCAGCAGCCCCCACCGAGCTAAAGATACGCAGTATTTT
-	TRBV21-1	TRBJ1-6	-	CASSNIEGAQSPLHF	TGTGCCAGCAGCAATATTGAGGGGGCCCAATCACCCCTCCACTTT